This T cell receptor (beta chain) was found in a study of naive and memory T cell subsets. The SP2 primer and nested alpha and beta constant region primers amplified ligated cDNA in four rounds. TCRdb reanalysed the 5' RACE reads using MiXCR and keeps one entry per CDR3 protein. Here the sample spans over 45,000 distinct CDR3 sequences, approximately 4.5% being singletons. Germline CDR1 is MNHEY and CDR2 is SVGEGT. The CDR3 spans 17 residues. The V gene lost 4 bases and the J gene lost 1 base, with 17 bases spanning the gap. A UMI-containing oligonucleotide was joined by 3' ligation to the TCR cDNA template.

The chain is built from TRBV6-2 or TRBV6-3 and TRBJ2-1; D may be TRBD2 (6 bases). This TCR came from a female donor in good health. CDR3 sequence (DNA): TGTGCCAGCAGTTCCGGCGGGGCGATTGCGTCCTACAATGAGCAGTTCTTC. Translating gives CASSSGGAIASYNEQFF.